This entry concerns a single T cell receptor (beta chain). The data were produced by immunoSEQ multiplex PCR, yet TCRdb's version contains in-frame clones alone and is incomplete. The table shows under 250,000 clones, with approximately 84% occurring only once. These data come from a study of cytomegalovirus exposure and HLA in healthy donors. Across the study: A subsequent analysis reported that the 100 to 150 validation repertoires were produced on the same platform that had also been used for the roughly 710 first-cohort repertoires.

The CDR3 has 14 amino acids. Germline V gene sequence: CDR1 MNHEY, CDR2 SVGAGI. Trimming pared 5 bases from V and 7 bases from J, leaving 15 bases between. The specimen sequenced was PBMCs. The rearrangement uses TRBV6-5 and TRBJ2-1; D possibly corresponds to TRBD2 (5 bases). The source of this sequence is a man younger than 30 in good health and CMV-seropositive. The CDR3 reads CASSAGSAQNEQFF. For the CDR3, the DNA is TGTGCCAGCAGTGCCGGTAGCGCCCAAAATGAGCAGTTCTTC.